Following are 29 T cell receptor beta chains from one sample sequenced in a study of technical replicates of blood from several donors. Measured with immunoSEQ multiplex PCR; TCRdb has only the in-frame clones, and not every one. Of 65,000 to 80,000 clones detected, approximately 95% appear once; the ten largest clones hold 0.2% to 0.3%. Sequencing input: T cells isolated from PBMCs. These receptors came from a human donor in good health.

The chain combines TRBV19 with TRBJ2-7; 7 bases align to TRBD1. The length of the CDR3 is 15 residues. V shed 8 bases and J 3 bases; nucleotides not matched to a gene: 13. Per the germline V gene, CDR1 is LNHDA and CDR2 is SQIVND (reference sequence). DNA of the CDR3: TGTGCCAGTTCGAACCGGGACAGCGGTGGCTACGAGCAGTACTTC. Translating gives CASSNRDSGGYEQYF.

The chain has TRBV6-5 and TRBJ2-7, with 9 positions matching TRBD1. The CDR3 runs to 16 residues. Losses at the gene ends were 0 bases for V and 0 bases for J; bases not matched to a gene: 3. Per germline, CDR1 MNHEY and CDR2 SVGAGI. The CDR3 nucleotides are TGTGCCAGCAGTTACTCGGGGACAGGGAGCTCCTACGAGCAGTACTTC. Translation: CASSYSGTGSSYEQYF.

Comments on this clone: Different DNA sequences within this sample yield the same CDR3. The chain couples TRBV5-1 to TRBJ1-2, with 10 bases fitting TRBD1. The CDR3 sequence is 13 residues long. Per the germline V gene, CDR1 is SGHRS and CDR2 is YFSETQ. J was trimmed by 6 bases and V by 3 bases; bases with no gene match: 2. CDR3 coding DNA: TGCGCCAGCAGCTCGGGACAGGGGAATGGCTACACCTTC. The encoded protein is CASSSGQGNGYTF.

V is TRBV5-1 and J is TRBJ1-4, with D perhaps TRBD1 (6 bases). V was trimmed by 1 base and J by 8 bases, leaving 15 bases between them. The germline V gene encodes CDR1 SGHRS and CDR2 YFSETQ. This CDR3 region has 15 residues. In DNA form, the CDR3 reads TGCGCCAGCAGCTTGATGTCAGGGGTGGGGGAAAAACTGTTTTTT. Its protein product is CASSLMSGVGEKLFF.

The chain recombines TRBV5-6 with TRBJ2-1; 11 bases align to TRBD1. The CDR3 has 15 residues. The J segment lost 10 bases and the V segment lost 4 bases, leaving 10 bases of the junction unmatched. Germline V lookup: CDR1 SGHDT, CDR2 YYEEEE. CDR3 region: CASSRGGQGAGEQFF. The CDR3 DNA reads TGTGCCAGCAGCCGTGGCGGACAGGGGGCGGGGGAGCAGTTCTTC.

This chain joins TRBV19 and TRBJ1-4, with TRBD1 matching over 12 bases. The V and J ends lost 4 bases and 7 bases, in that order; junction bases with no gene match: 7. This CDR3 spans 16 amino acids. The V gene's germline CDR1 is LNHDA and CDR2 SQIVND (reference sequence). The CDR3, as DNA: TGTGCCAGTAGTACCCCTAGGGACAGGGGGCGTGAAAAACTGTTTTTT. Translation: CASSTPRDRGREKLFF.

The chain links TRBV11-3 to TRBJ2-1; 7 bases are a match to TRBD2. CDR3 length: 15 amino acids. Germline CDR1 SGHNT, CDR2 YENEEA. V lost 1 base to trimming and J lost 7 bases; unmatched junction nucleotides: 7. DNA of the CDR3: TGTGCCAGCAGCTTAGCGCCGGGGGGATCGAATGAGCAGTTCTTC. It codes for CASSLAPGGSNEQFF.

The chain employs TRBV29-1 and TRBJ2-7; 9 nucleotides match TRBD1. The germline gives CDR1 SQVTM, CDR2 ANQGSEA. V was clipped by 6 bases and J by 5 bases; unmatched bases: 8. CDR3 length equals 13 residues. CDR3 sequence reads: CSVPGQGVNEQYF. CDR3 DNA: TGCAGCGTACCGGGACAGGGAGTCAACGAGCAGTACTTC.

This clone was counted only a few times. The V gene is TRBV4-1, the J gene TRBJ2-5; D unclear. Trimming stripped 5 bases from V and 2 bases from J, with 9 bases between. CDR1 is MGHRA and CDR2 is YSYEKL in the germline V gene. The CDR3 consists of 13 residues. The CDR3 DNA follows: TGCGCCAGCAGCAGACCGGGTCAAGAGACCCAGTACTTC. It translates to CASSRPGQETQYF.

The J gene is TRBJ2-7, the V gene TRBV5-1; 8 nucleotides line up with TRBD1. Germline V lookup: CDR1 SGHRS, CDR2 YFSETQ. The V gene end was trimmed by 1 base and the J gene end by 3 bases; junction bases not matched to a gene: 0. The CDR3 sequence is 13 residues long. In DNA form, the CDR3 reads TGCGCCAGCAGCTTGACAGGGGGCTACGAGCAGTACTTC. Its translation: CASSLTGGYEQYF.

The chain has TRBV28 and TRBJ2-5; weak D call: TRBD1 (6 bases). Germline V gene sequence: CDR1 MDHEN, CDR2 SYDVKM. Trimming stripped 2 bases from V and 5 bases from J, with 15 bases between. The CDR3 extends over 15 amino acids. For the CDR3, the DNA is TGTGCCAGCAGTTTAGGGACAAGTCAGGGTGAGACCCAGTACTTC. Protein: CASSLGTSQGETQYF.

The rearrangement joins TRBV2 to TRBJ2-5; 7 bases match TRBD1. Germline V gives CDR1 SNHLY, CDR2 FYNNEI. The junction had 4 bases not matched to a gene; V was cut back by 5 bases and J by 4 bases. This CDR3 is 13 amino acids long. The CDR3 protein is CASSKGAGETQYF. DNA for the CDR3: TGTGCCAGCAGTAAGGGGGCGGGAGAGACCCAGTACTTC.

The V call is TRBV19, the J call TRBJ1-5; 11 nucleotides line up with TRBD1. Germline assignment: CDR1 LNHDA and CDR2 SQIVND (reference sequence). The V and J ends lost 7 bases and 3 bases, in that order; junction bases with no gene match: 5. The CDR3 is 15 amino acids. This CDR3 is CASTGQGGNNQPQHF. For the CDR3, the DNA is TGTGCCAGTACGGGACAGGGGGGAAACAATCAGCCCCAGCATTTT.

The gene calls are TRBV2 and TRBJ1-1; no definite D call. Germline-derived CDR1 and CDR2 are SNHLY and FYNNEI. Trimming took off 6 bases at V and 7 bases at J, with 18 bases between the two ends. This CDR3 is built from 14 residues. Here the CDR3 DNA reads TGTGCCAGCAGGCCCGAGGGAGGGCAGCTTGAAGCTTTCTTT. Translation gives CASRPEGGQLEAFF.

The genes are TRBV18 and TRBJ2-3; D not certain. CDR3 length: 16 amino acids. Germline V gene sequence: CDR1 KGHSH, CDR2 LQKENI. Between the trimmed V and J ends, which lost 3 bases and 0 bases, there was a span of 13 bases. As DNA, the CDR3 is TGTGCCAGCTCACCTAAGATGAGCCGGAGCACAGATACGCAGTATTTT. It codes for CASSPKMSRSTDTQYF. The whole variable domain, filled in from reference TRBV18 and TRBJ2-3, reads NAGVMQNPRHLVRRRGQEARLRCSPMKGHSHVYWYRQLPEEGLKFMVYLQKENIIDESGMPKERFSAEFPKEGPSILRIQQVVRGDSAAYFCASSPKMSRSTDTQYFGPGTRLTVL.

This chain uses TRBV2 with TRBJ1-5; D is unclear. Germline V gives CDR1 SNHLY, CDR2 FYNNEI. The CDR3 is made up of 15 amino acids. Trimming removed 1 base at V and 0 bases at J, with 7 bases between. This chain's CDR3 is CASSEGQFSNQPQHF. The CDR3 DNA follows: TGTGCCAGCAGTGAAGGCCAGTTTAGCAATCAGCCCCAGCATTTT.

The genes are TRBV29-1 and TRBJ2-7, with 7 bases lining up with TRBD1. V was clipped by 7 bases and J by 0 bases; unmatched bases: 12. CDR3 length equals 15 residues. The germline CDR1 and CDR2 sequences are SQVTM and ANQGSEA. The CDR3 nucleotides are TGCAGCGATCTCCCGACAGGGAAGATCTCCTACGAGCAGTACTTC. It encodes CSDLPTGKISYEQYF.

CDR3 region: CASSLGLVDTIYF. CDR3 coding DNA: TGTGCCAGCAGCTTAGGACTTGTGGACACCATATATTTT. The chain links TRBV7-9 to TRBJ1-3; D ambiguous. The CDR3 runs 13 residues. Trimming left V 1 base short and J 8 bases short, with 9 bases between. CDR1 is SEHNR, CDR2 FQNEAQ, per germline (reference sequence). The full variable domain, completed using reference TRBV7-9 and TRBJ1-3, is DTGVSQNPRHKITKRGQNVTFRCDPISEHNRLYWYRQTLGQGPEFLTYFQNEAQLEKSRLLSDRFSAERPKGSFSTLEIQRTEQGDSAMYLCASSLGLVDTIYFGEGSWLTVV.

This sequence joins TRBV2 and TRBJ1-2; 7 bases line up with TRBD1. V was pared by 8 bases and J by 4 bases, with 1 base of the junction left unmatched. Germline CDR1 reads SNHLY; CDR2 reads FYNNEI. This CDR3 is built from 11 residues. The CDR3 bases are TGTGCCAGCGGGACAGTCTATGGCTACACCTTC. Translated, it gives CASGTVYGYTF.

The chain links TRBV2 to TRBJ1-5; D ambiguous. Trimming removed 7 bases at V and 0 bases at J, with 13 bases between. Germline V gives CDR1 SNHLY, CDR2 FYNNEI. This CDR3 comprises 15 residues. CDR3 sequence: CASKYRTSSNQPQHF. For the CDR3, the DNA is TGTGCCAGCAAGTACAGAACTTCTAGCAATCAGCCCCAGCATTTT.

V gene TRBV30 combines with J gene TRBJ1-2; TRBD1 is a possible D gene (5 bases). There are 13 residues in the CDR3. The germline V gene has CDR1 GTSNPN and CDR2 SVGIG (reference sequence). V shed 3 bases and J shed 4 bases, with 12 bases lying between them. CDR3 bases: TGTGCCTGGAGGGGGCGCGCAATCTATGGCTACACCTTC. Amino acid sequence: CAWRGRAIYGYTF.

This sequence joins TRBV18 and TRBJ1-5, with D possibly matching TRBD1 (5 bases). Between the trimmed V and J ends, which lost 5 bases and 4 bases, there was a span of 6 bases. Germline V gives CDR1 KGHSH, CDR2 LQKENI. This CDR3 has 12 residues. The CDR3 nucleotides are TGTGCCAGCTCAGACAGAAATCAGCCCCAGCATTTT. It specifies CASSDRNQPQHF.

CDR3 sequence (DNA): TGTGCCAGCAGTTGGGGGCGAAATCAGCCCCAGCATTTT. It codes for CASSWGRNQPQHF. The chain is built from TRBV27 and TRBJ1-5; D might be TRBD1 (6 bases). This CDR3 region has 13 residues. Germline CDR1 and CDR2: MNHEY and SMNVEV (reference sequence). The germline V and J ends were trimmed by 4 bases and 4 bases, with 8 bases remaining between them.

This clone was counted a few times. The chain is built from TRBV6-5 and TRBJ1-5; D not certain. This CDR3 is 13 amino acids long. V gave up 2 bases and J gave up 4 bases, with 6 bases separating them. Germline lookup yields CDR1 MNHEY and CDR2 SVGAGI. The CDR3 DNA is TGTGCCAGCAGTTACAGAGATAATCAGCCCCAGCATTTT. Translating it yields CASSYRDNQPQHF.

The sample holds one count of this clone. This chain uses TRBV7-9 with TRBJ2-7, with 9 bases fitting TRBD1. The ends lost 5 bases at V and 5 bases at J; junction bases unmatched: 7. This CDR3 contains 14 residues. CDR1 is SEHNR and CDR2 is FQNEAQ in the germline V gene (reference sequence). The DNA of the CDR3 is TGTGCCAGCAGCCCCGGGACAGGGCTCGACGAGCAGTACTTC. Translating it yields CASSPGTGLDEQYF.

The chain combines TRBV6-6 with TRBJ1-1; TRBD1 might be the D (5 bases). Trimming removed 5 bases at V and 0 bases at J, with 13 bases between. The CDR3 totals 15 residues. In germline, CDR1 is MNHNY, CDR2 SVGAGI (reference sequence). The CDR3 loop is CASSVGGTLNTEAFF. Here the CDR3 DNA reads TGTGCCAGCAGTGTCGGAGGGACCCTGAACACTGAAGCTTTCTTT.

The rearrangement links TRBV11-2 to TRBJ2-7; 10 nucleotides line up with TRBD2. Germline V gene lookup returns CDR1 SGHAT and CDR2 FQNNGV. This CDR3 is built from 15 residues. V gave up 4 bases and J gave up 4 bases; unmatched junction bases: 7. The CDR3 loop reads CASSSSGTSEYEQYF. The CDR3 bases are TGTGCCAGCAGCTCGTCCGGGACTAGCGAGTACGAGCAGTACTTC.

The CDR3 region has the DNA TGTGCCATCAGCCGGAGACTAGCCCAAGATACTAAAAACATTCAGTACTTC. Translating gives CAISRRLAQDTKNIQYF. V usage is TRBV10-3 and J usage is TRBJ2-4; TRBD2 matches 7 bases. J gave up 4 bases and V 6 bases, and 15 bases lay outside the gene matches. This CDR3 is built from 17 residues. Germline V gene lookup returns CDR1 ENHRY and CDR2 SYGVKD.

V usage is TRBV7-9 and J usage is TRBJ1-2; TRBD1 is a possible D gene (5 bases). The germline V gene has CDR1 SEHNR and CDR2 FQNEAQ (reference sequence). V was clipped by 1 base and J by 5 bases, with 5 bases between them. The CDR3 is 12 amino acids. CDR3 protein: CASSLEGYGYTF. The CDR3 DNA reads TGTGCCAGCAGCTTAGAGGGGTATGGCTACACCTTC.